A selection of T cell receptor beta chains follows, all from one sample in a study of cytomegalovirus exposure and HLA in healthy donors. The table came from immunoSEQ multiplex PCR; TCRdb's copy has only in-frame clones and leaves some out. The sample lists roughly 140,000 clones, around 10% occurring once. The material sequenced was PBMCs. Every receptor here comes from a male donor in good health and CMV-seronegative. Both conserved end residues are part of each CDR3. D genes are given only for firm matches. Only part of the rows carry a size: once, few, many, or a class if the clone is expanded.

J: TRBJ2-1; size: .; V: TRBV18; D: .; CDR3: CASSPLDTHNEQFF; DNA: TGTGCCAGCTCACCACTAGACACGCACAATGAGCAGTTCTTC
J: TRBJ1-1; size: few; V: TRBV27; D: .; CDR3: CASSSAQGPPEAFF; DNA: TGTGCCAGCAGTTCCGCTCAGGGGCCCCCTGAAGCTTTCTTT
J: TRBJ1-4; size: .; V: TRBV7-9; D: .; CDR3: CASSLVLATNEKLFF; DNA: TGTGCCAGCAGCTTAGTACTTGCAACTAATGAAAAACTGTTTTTT
J: TRBJ2-2; size: .; V: TRBV28; D: .; CDR3: CASSSPRAGFTGELFF; DNA: TGTGCCAGCAGCTCCCCCCGGGCAGGGTTCACCGGGGAGCTGTTTTTT
J: TRBJ2-1; size: .; V: TRBV5-1; D: TRBD2; CDR3: CASAERGARDEQFF; DNA: TGCGCCAGCGCGGAGCGGGGGGCGCGCGATGAGCAGTTCTTC
J: TRBJ2-1; size: few; V: TRBV7-2; D: .; CDR3: CASSLRDNEQFF; DNA: TGTGCCAGCAGCTTACGAGACAATGAGCAGTTCTTC
J: TRBJ1-2; size: few; V: TRBV19; D: .; CDR3: CASRMGLTNYGYTF; DNA: TGTGCCAGCCGAATGGGGCTCACTAACTATGGCTACACCTTC
J: TRBJ2-1; size: few; V: TRBV5-4; D: TRBD2; CDR3: CASSWAPASGSLNEQFF; DNA: TGTGCCAGCAGCTGGGCCCCGGCTAGCGGGAGCCTCAATGAGCAGTTCTTC
J: TRBJ1-1; size: .; V: TRBV4-3; D: .; CDR3: CASSQDPRAGVMNTEAFF; DNA: TGCGCCAGCAGCCAAGATCCGAGGGCAGGGGTCATGAACACTGAAGCTTTCTTT
J: TRBJ1-1; size: few; V: TRBV19; D: .; CDR3: CASSITRIGAFF; DNA: TGTGCCAGTAGTATTACCAGGATCGGAGCTTTCTTT
J: TRBJ2-7; size: few; V: TRBV29-1; D: TRBD1; CDR3: CSAWTGAYEQYF; DNA: TGCAGCGCATGGACAGGGGCTTACGAGCAGTACTTC
J: TRBJ1-3; size: .; V: TRBV9; D: .; CDR3: CASSGPGRGNTIYF; DNA: TGTGCCAGCAGCGGCCCCGGGAGGGGAAACACCATATATTTT
J: TRBJ2-5; size: few; V: TRBV5-1; D: .; CDR3: CASSLIGESQETQYF; DNA: TGCGCCAGCAGCTTGATAGGGGAAAGCCAAGAGACCCAGTACTTC
J: TRBJ2-5; size: few; V: TRBV28; D: .; CDR3: CASSSPPGAQYF; DNA: TGTGCCAGCAGTTCCCCCCCGGGGGCCCAGTACTTC
J: TRBJ1-6; size: few; V: TRBV2; D: .; CDR3: CASSANSPLHF; DNA: TGTGCCAGCAGTGCGAATTCACCCCTCCACTTT
J: TRBJ2-7; size: .; V: TRBV11-2; D: TRBD2; CDR3: CASSLGLAGVSEQYF; DNA: TGTGCCAGCAGCTTAGGTCTAGCGGGAGTGTCCGAGCAGTACTTC
J: TRBJ1-5; size: .; V: TRBV4-3; D: TRBD1; CDR3: CASSQEPGQGNQPQHF; DNA: TGCGCCAGCAGCCAAGAACCGGGACAGGGGAATCAGCCCCAGCATTTT
J: TRBJ1-1; size: few; V: TRBV5-1; D: TRBD1; CDR3: CASSSTYRGGTEAFF; DNA: TGCGCCAGCAGCTCGACCTACAGGGGCGGCACTGAAGCTTTCTTT
J: TRBJ2-1; size: few; V: TRBV19; D: TRBD1; CDR3: CASNRQGANEQFF; DNA: TGTGCCAGTAACCGACAGGGTGCAAATGAGCAGTTCTTC
J: TRBJ2-1; size: .; V: TRBV11-2; D: .; CDR3: CASSFTSGNNEQFF; DNA: TGTGCCAGCAGCTTCACGTCAGGAAACAATGAGCAGTTCTTC
J: TRBJ1-2; size: few; V: TRBV7-8; D: .; CDR3: CASSLGGRAEGYTF; DNA: TGTGCCAGCAGCCTCGGGGGACGGGCGGAAGGCTACACCTTC